Sequencing of this TCR beta chain was carried out in a study of human CD4 T cells and Enterobacteriaceae. Sequenced by immunoSEQ multiplex PCR; TCRdb stores in-frame clones only, minus some. The table lists 25,000 to 35,000 clones, roughly 80% of them singletons. All CD4+ cells other than CD45RA+CCR7+CD95- naive cells were sorted as memory, over 95% pure. The sequence was obtained from a human donor in good health. Sequenced: memory CD4+ T cells from blood.

The CDR3 DNA is TGTGCCAGCAGTTTTTCCGGACTTAGGGGCTACACCTTC. Protein product: CASSFSGLRGYTF. V is TRBV27 and J is TRBJ1-2; D call uncertain. Trimming took off 3 bases at V and 8 bases at J, with 13 bases between the two ends. Germline assignment: CDR1 MNHEY and CDR2 SMNVEV (reference sequence). The CDR3 is made up of 13 amino acids.